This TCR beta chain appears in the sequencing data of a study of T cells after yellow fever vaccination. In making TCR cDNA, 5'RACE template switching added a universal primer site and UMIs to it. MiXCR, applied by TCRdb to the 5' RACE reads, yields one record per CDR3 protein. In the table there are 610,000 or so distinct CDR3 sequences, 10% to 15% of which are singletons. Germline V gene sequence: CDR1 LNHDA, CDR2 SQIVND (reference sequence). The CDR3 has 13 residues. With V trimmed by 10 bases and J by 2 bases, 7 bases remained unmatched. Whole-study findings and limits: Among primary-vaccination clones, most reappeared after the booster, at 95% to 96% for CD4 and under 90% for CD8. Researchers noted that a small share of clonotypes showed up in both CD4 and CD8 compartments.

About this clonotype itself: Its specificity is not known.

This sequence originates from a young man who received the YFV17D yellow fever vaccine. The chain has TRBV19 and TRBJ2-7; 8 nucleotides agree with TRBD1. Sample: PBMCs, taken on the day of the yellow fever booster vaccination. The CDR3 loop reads CATRGQGPYEQYF. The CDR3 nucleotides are TGTGCCACCAGAGGACAGGGTCCCTACGAGCAGTACTTC.